This passage covers 26 T cell receptor beta chains from one sample sequenced in a study of blood T cell repertoires in COVID-19. Libraries were prepared by immunoSEQ multiplex PCR; TCRdb keeps only in-frame clonotypes and omits some of them. The top ten clones hold roughly an eighth of a sample with 35,000 or so clones, roughly 90% of them seen once. The source material was peripheral blood. These receptors all stem from a man aged 70-80 years with acute or convalescent COVID-19.

The gene calls are TRBV19 and TRBJ1-1, with 7 nucleotides matching TRBD1. V was pared by 7 bases and J by 0 bases, with 5 bases of the junction left unmatched. Germline values: CDR1 LNHDA, CDR2 SQIVND (reference sequence). This CDR3 spans 14 amino acids. CDR3 loop: CASTVTGLNTEAFF. The DNA of the CDR3 is TGTGCCAGTACAGTGACAGGGTTGAACACTGAAGCTTTCTTT.

The chain combines TRBV9 with TRBJ2-3; 7 nucleotides agree with TRBD1. The CDR3 runs 16 residues. V lost 3 bases and J lost 1; bases outside the gene matches: 8. CDR1 SGDLS and CDR2 YYNGEE come from the germline V gene. Here the CDR3 reads CASSEDRLRGTDTQYF. In DNA form, the CDR3 reads TGTGCCAGCAGCGAGGACAGGTTGAGGGGCACAGATACGCAGTATTTT.

The chain employs TRBV18 and TRBJ1-1, with unresolved D. CDR3 length equals 15 residues. V shed 1 base and J shed 1 base, with 10 bases lying between them. Germline assignment: CDR1 KGHSH and CDR2 LQKENI. The CDR3 bases are TGTGCCAGCTCACCACGGGCGGGAGAGAACACTGAAGCTTTCTTT. It specifies CASSPRAGENTEAFF.

Of note for this clone: One end of the junction does not line up with germline, which may come from a read error. CDR3 in amino acids: CATSDVAGEAQYF. The CDR3 DNA follows: TGTGCCACCAGTGATGTGGCGGGAGAGGCCCAGTACTTC. This chain links TRBV15 with TRBJ2-5; 7 bases match TRBD2. Per the germline V gene, CDR1 is LNHNV and CDR2 is YYDKDF (reference sequence). The CDR3 runs 13 residues.

This chain links TRBV6-1 with TRBJ2-3; 9 bases agree with TRBD1. V gave up 1 base and J gave up 7 bases; unmatched junction bases: 9. Germline CDR1 is MNHNS and CDR2 is SASEGT. The CDR3 runs 16 residues. CDR3 region: CASSEGTGVRVNTQYF. The CDR3, as DNA: TGTGCCAGCAGTGAAGGGACAGGGGTCCGCGTCAATACGCAGTATTTT.

CDR3 sequence: CATSSGWSGTDTQYF. The CDR3 nucleotides read TGTGCCACCAGCAGCGGGTGGAGTGGCACAGATACGCAGTATTTT. V usage is TRBV15 and J usage is TRBJ2-3, with D unresolved. V was trimmed by 3 bases and J by 1 base, leaving 11 bases between them. Germline V gene sequence: CDR1 LNHNV, CDR2 YYDKDF (reference sequence). The CDR3 totals 15 residues.

J is TRBJ2-1 and V is TRBV11-2, with 13 bases matching TRBD2. Unmatched junction bases numbered 8, after V lost 5 bases and J lost 4 bases. The CDR3 runs 17 residues. CDR1 and CDR2 (germline): SGHAT, FQNNGV. DNA for the CDR3: TGTGCCAGCAGCGCCATTGTGGGACTAGCGGGGTACAATGAGCAGTTCTTC. Protein: CASSAIVGLAGYNEQFF. The entire variable domain, with the rest obtained from reference TRBV11-2 and TRBJ2-1, is as follows: EAGVAQSPRYKIIEKRQSVAFWCNPISGHATLYWYQQILGQGPKLLIQFQNNGVVDDSQLPKDRFSAERLKGVDSTLKIQPAKLEDSAVYLCASSAIVGLAGYNEQFFGPGTRLTVL.

The chain combines TRBV2 with TRBJ1-1; 7 bases agree with TRBD1. V lost 11 bases and J lost 2; bases outside the gene matches: 8. The CDR3 has 13 amino acids. CDR1 and CDR2 from the germline V gene are SNHLY and FYNNEI. DNA for the CDR3: TGTGCCTCCAACCGACAGGGCAACACTGAAGCTTTCTTT. It translates to CASNRQGNTEAFF.

This chain uses TRBV3-1 (or the pseudogene TRBV3-2) with TRBJ1-4; D possibly corresponds to TRBD1 (6 bases). The CDR3 extends over 13 amino acids. Trimming cost V 4 bases and J 8 bases, with 11 bases left between them. The V gene's germline CDR1 is LGHDT and CDR2 YNNKEL (reference sequence). The CDR3 protein is CASSRSTGEKLFF. The CDR3 nucleotides are TGTGCCAGCAGCCGAAGTACAGGGGAAAAACTGTTTTTT.

CDR3 in DNA: TGTGCTAGTGCCTGGGACAGGGGGCAGCCCCAGCATTTT. This translates into CASAWDRGQPQHF. The chain joins TRBV12-5 to TRBJ1-5, with 11 bases lining up with TRBD1. The trim removed 7 bases at V and 7 bases at J, leaving 3 bases unmatched. The CDR3 is 13 residues long. Germline V gives CDR1 LGHNT, CDR2 FRNRAP.

The genes are TRBV25-1 and TRBJ2-1; D possibly corresponds to TRBD2 (7 bases). The CDR3 is 16 amino acids. Germline V gene sequence: CDR1 MGHDK, CDR2 SYGVNS. V gave up 2 bases and J gave up 2 bases, with 13 bases separating them. The CDR3 DNA is TGTGCCAGCAGTGAAGATTCGGGGGGCGCCTACAATGAGCAGTTCTTC. It specifies CASSEDSGGAYNEQFF.

The rearrangement uses TRBV4-3 and TRBJ1-5; weak D call: TRBD1 (5 bases). Germline V CDR1 and CDR2: LGHNA, YSLEER. The V end lost 0 bases, the J end lost 2 bases, and 20 bases lay between the germline ends. The CDR3 is made up of 19 amino acids. CDR3 DNA: TGCGCCAGCAGCCAAGATTACGCTCGGGGGGAGAAGGGCAATCAGCCCCAGCATTTT. Translating it yields CASSQDYARGEKGNQPQHF.

V and J are TRBV11-2 and TRBJ2-7, with a possible D match to TRBD1 (5 bases). Trimming left V 4 bases short and J 2 bases short, with 12 bases between. The CDR3 consists of 14 residues. Germline V gives CDR1 SGHAT, CDR2 FQNNGV. The CDR3 protein is CASSWDVGAYEQYF. CDR3 sequence (DNA): TGTGCCAGCAGCTGGGATGTAGGGGCCTACGAGCAGTACTTC.

The rearrangement links TRBV5-4 to TRBJ2-2, with TRBD2 identical over 14 bases. V shed 4 bases and J 4 bases; nucleotides not matched to a gene: 6. Germline CDR1 is SGHNT and CDR2 is YYREEE (reference sequence). This CDR3 contains 17 residues. CDR3 amino acids: CASSPGTSGRGTGELFF. CDR3 coding DNA: TGTGCCAGCAGCCCTGGGACTAGCGGGAGAGGCACCGGGGAGCTGTTTTTT. The entire variable domain, with the rest obtained from reference TRBV5-4 and TRBJ2-2, is as follows: ETGVTQSPTHLIKTRGQQVTLRCSSQSGHNTVSWYQQALGQGPQFIFQYYREEENGRGNFPPRFSGLQFPNYSSELNVNALELDDSALYLCASSPGTSGRGTGELFFGEGSRLTVL.

The chain uses TRBV4-3 and TRBJ1-2, with 8 bases fitting TRBD1. J gave up 4 bases and V 2 bases, and 18 bases lay outside the gene matches. Germline CDR1 LGHNA, CDR2 YSLEER. CDR3 length equals 19 residues. This CDR3 reads CASSQKVGDRGRVPYGYTF. The DNA for the CDR3 is TGCGCCAGCAGCCAAAAGGTTGGAGACAGGGGACGAGTGCCCTATGGCTACACCTTC.

This chain links TRBV28 with TRBJ1-4; possibly TRBD1 for D (6 bases). The CDR3 loop spans 15 amino acids. The germline V and J ends were trimmed by 5 bases and 4 bases, with 14 bases remaining between them. Germline V gives CDR1 MDHEN, CDR2 SYDVKM. DNA for the CDR3: TGTGCCAGCAGTCCCCCGGGGGGCGTTAATGAAAAACTGTTTTTT. Its protein is CASSPPGGVNEKLFF.

This chain connects TRBV15 to TRBJ2-3; TRBD1 aligns across 7 bases. The CDR3 has 14 residues. Unmatched junction bases numbered 2, after V lost 3 bases and J lost 2 bases. Germline V gene lookup returns CDR1 LNHNV and CDR2 YYDKDF (reference sequence). CDR3 loop: CATSSRGNTDTQYF. The CDR3 DNA reads as TGTGCCACCAGCAGCAGGGGGAACACAGATACGCAGTATTTT. The variable domain in full, completed from reference TRBV15 and TRBJ2-3, reads DAMVIQNPRYQVTQFGKPVTLSCSQTLNHNVMYWYQQKSSQAPKLLFHYYDKDFNNEADTPDNFQSRRPNTSFCFLDIRSPGLGDTAMYLCATSSRGNTDTQYFGPGTRLTVL.

The chain links TRBV27 to TRBJ2-7, with D possibly being TRBD2 (5 bases). CDR1 and CDR2 from the germline V gene are MNHEY and SMNVEV (reference sequence). The CDR3 is 14 residues long. V shed 7 bases and J shed 2 bases, with 15 bases lying between them. This CDR3 is CASTRTGNTYEQYF. The DNA for the CDR3 is TGTGCCAGCACCCGTACCGGGAACACCTACGAGCAGTACTTC.

The count of this clone is one. The chain has TRBV6-1 and TRBJ2-7; no clear D. The CDR3 runs 12 residues. Germline CDR1 reads MNHNS; CDR2 reads SASEGT. Trimming left V 4 bases short and J 2 bases short, with 6 bases between. The CDR3 here is CASSGATYEQYF. CDR3 nucleotides: TGTGCCAGCAGTGGAGCTACCTACGAGCAGTACTTC.

This chain connects TRBV2 to TRBJ1-6, with a possible D match to TRBD1 (6 bases). Germline-derived CDR1 and CDR2 are SNHLY and FYNNEI. The V gene lost 9 bases and the J gene lost 6 bases, with 18 bases spanning the gap. This CDR3 has 15 amino acids. CDR3: CARSGGQVLNSPLHF. CDR3 in DNA: TGTGCCAGATCCGGGGGGCAGGTGCTTAATTCACCCCTCCACTTT. Together with reference TRBV2 and TRBJ1-6, the CDR3 gives the full variable domain: EPEVTQTPSHQVTQMGQEVILRCVPISNHLYFYWYRQILGQKVEFLVSFYNNEISEKSEIFDDQFSVERPDGSNFTLKIRSTKLEDSAMYFCARSGGQVLNSPLHFGNGTRLTVT.

The chain uses TRBV28 and TRBJ1-1; D possibly corresponds to TRBD1 (6 bases). V was trimmed by 4 bases and J by 0 bases, leaving 15 bases between them. Germline V gene lookup returns CDR1 MDHEN and CDR2 SYDVKM. This CDR3 is built from 16 residues. The CDR3 DNA follows: TGTGCCAGCAGTTCGCCGACAGGCGTCATGAACACTGAAGCTTTCTTT. This sequence encodes CASSSPTGVMNTEAFF.

The chain recombines TRBV28 with TRBJ2-7; 9 nucleotides align to TRBD1. CDR3 length: 14 residues. Germline V gene sequence: CDR1 MDHEN, CDR2 SYDVKM. V was clipped by 6 bases and J by 4 bases; unmatched bases: 7. The CDR3 coding sequence is TGTGCCAGCAGGGTCGGGACAGGGAGATACGAGCAGTACTTC. This codes for CASRVGTGRYEQYF.

The CDR3 nucleotides are TGTGCCAGTAGTATAGAGGAAGCGGGAGCAAGGACCGGGGAGCTGTTTTTT. It translates to CASSIEEAGARTGELFF. The rearrangement uses TRBV19 and TRBJ2-2; 8 positions match TRBD2. The CDR3 spans 17 residues. The J segment lost 5 bases and the V segment lost 0 bases, leaving 8 bases of the junction unmatched. CDR1 and CDR2 from the germline V gene are LNHDA and SQIVND (reference sequence). Using reference TRBV19 and TRBJ2-2 for the parts outside the CDR3, the full variable domain is DGGITQSPKYLFRKEGQNVTLSCEQNLNHDAMYWYRQDPGQGLRLIYYSQIVNDFQKGDIAEGYSVSREKKESFPLTVTSAQKNPTAFYLCASSIEEAGARTGELFFGEGSRLTVL.

This clone was detected once. The chain links TRBV4-3 to TRBJ2-5; D is unresolved. Germline CDR1 and CDR2: LGHNA and YSLEER. This CDR3 region has 13 residues. Trimming removed 0 bases at V and 5 bases at J, with 7 bases between. For the CDR3, the DNA is TGCGCCAGCAGCCAAGATTTCCGGGAGACCCAGTACTTC. This gives the protein CASSQDFRETQYF.

This chain links TRBV24-1 with TRBJ1-2; the D gene is possibly TRBD1 (5 bases). Germline-derived CDR1 and CDR2 are KGHDR and SFDVKD. Trimming shortened V by 1 base and J by 8 bases, and 10 bases separated the two germline ends. The CDR3 contains 13 residues. The CDR3 DNA is TGTGCCACCAGTGATTTCTTAGGGGTCGGCTACACCTTC. Its translation: CATSDFLGVGYTF.

The chain joins TRBV28 to TRBJ1-3, with 9 bases matching TRBD1. V lost 3 bases to trimming and J lost 6 bases; unmatched junction nucleotides: 12. Germline CDR1 and CDR2: MDHEN and SYDVKM. The CDR3 consists of 17 residues. The CDR3 DNA reads as TGTGCCAGCAGTTTTGCCTGGACAGGGGCGAACAAAAACACCATATATTTT. Its translation: CASSFAWTGANKNTIYF.